Sequencing of this TCR beta chain was carried out in a study of blood T cell repertoires in COVID-19. Whole-study context: T cells, B-cell-depleted T cells, or PBMCs supplied cDNA or gDNA.

Seattle cases were enrolled at active infection and followed longitudinally. The CDR3 has 14 amino acids. The V end lost 9 bases, the J end lost 5 bases, and 19 bases lay between the germline ends. Germline loops: CDR1 ENHRY, CDR2 SYGVKD. How the authors handled the data: Amplification of reference gene primers was used by the study to estimate nucleated cell counts. Generated by immunoSEQ multiplex PCR, the TCRdb table keeps only in-frame clones and is missing some. That table is the source of V, J and clone size, and D and trimming were worked out from the DNA. The sample shows 150,000 to 200,000 clones, about nine tenths of them seen only once.

Sequenced: peripheral blood. The clonotype comes from a woman between 55 and 75 years old with COVID-19, enrolled during active disease. V usage is TRBV10-3 and J usage is TRBJ2-5, with D perhaps matching TRBD2 (5 bases). Here the CDR3 DNA reads TGTGCCATACGGCGAGCGGCCCAATGGGAGACCCAGTACTTC. This sequence encodes CAIRRAAQWETQYF.